Listed below are T cell receptor beta chains from one sample, sequenced in a study of technical replicates of blood from a handful of donors. Repertoires were generated with immunoSEQ multiplex PCR, while TCRdb's copy carries only in-frame clones and drops some. In the table there are about 68,000 clones, about 97% of which are singletons. Sequenced input: T cells isolated from PBMCs. The receptors shown here come from a human donor in good health. CDR3s include the opening cysteine and the closing phenylalanine or tryptophan. A D gene is named only where the DNA matches it firmly. The size entry is marked missing in some rows and otherwise reads once, few, many or a size class.

>TRBJ1-5|NA|TRBV9|few
TGTGCCAGCAGCTCCTTGGCGGGCAATCAGCCCCAGCATTTT
CASSSLAGNQPQHF
>TRBJ2-7|NA|TRBV27|once
TGTGCCAGCAGTGGCCCCTCCCGCGAGCAGTACTTC
CASSGPSREQYF
>TRBJ1-5|TRBD1|TRBV5-1|NA
TGCGCCAGCAGCATACGACAGGGGGGTCAGCCCCAGCATTTT
CASSIRQGGQPQHF
>TRBJ2-7|TRBD2|TRBV7-9|NA
TGTGCCAGCAGCTTAGTCCTAGCGGGAGTCTACGAGCAGTACTTC
CASSLVLAGVYEQYF
>TRBJ1-2|NA|TRBV7-3|NA
TGTGCCAGCAGCTTAGCCCAGGGATCAGGCTACACCTTC
CASSLAQGSGYTF
>TRBJ1-5|NA|TRBV30|NA
TGTGCCTGGAGCGCCAAAAGCCATCAGCCCCAGCATTTT
CAWSAKSHQPQHF
>TRBJ1-2|NA|TRBV2|NA
TGTGCCAGTGGGAGAATCGACTATGGCTACACCTTC
CASGRIDYGYTF
>TRBJ2-6|NA|TRBV10-2|NA
TGCGCCGGGGGGGCTTTGACGAGCTCTGGGGCCAACGTCCTGACTTTC
CAGGALTSSGANVLTF
>TRBJ1-2|NA|TRBV19|NA
TGTGCCAGTAGCCCGGGTCTCAACTATGGCTACACCTTC
CASSPGLNYGYTF
>TRBJ2-1|NA|TRBV29-1|NA
TGCAGCGTTGGAGCCTACAATGAGCAGTTCTTC
CSVGAYNEQFF
>TRBJ2-1|TRBD2|TRBV11-2|NA
TGTGCCAGCAGCTTAGGGTCTAGCGGGAGTGATGAGCAGTTCTTC
CASSLGSSGSDEQFF
>TRBJ1-1|TRBD1|TRBV7-9|once
TGTGCCAGCAGCACCACAGGGGACACTGAAGCTTTCTTT
CASSTTGDTEAFF
>TRBJ2-1|TRBD2|TRBV4-1|NA
TGCGCCAGCACGGGACTAGCTTACAATGAGCAGTTCTTC
CASTGLAYNEQFF
>TRBJ2-2|TRBD2|TRBV5-4|NA
TGTGCCAGCACCGAGACTAGCGGGAGGGTTAACACCGGGGAGCTGTTTTTT
CASTETSGRVNTGELFF
>TRBJ2-7|TRBD2|TRBV5-6|NA
TGTGCCAGCAGCTTGGGCGGGAGTAGCTCCTACGAGCAGTACTTC
CASSLGGSSSYEQYF
>TRBJ2-5|TRBD2|TRBV5-1|NA
TGCGCCAGCAGCTTGGTGGTAGCGGGAGCAGAGGAGACCCAGTACTTC
CASSLVVAGAEETQYF
>TRBJ2-1|TRBD2|TRBV2|NA
TGTGCCAGCAGTTGGGGGACTAGCGCCAATGAGCAGTTCTTC
CASSWGTSANEQFF
>TRBJ2-1|TRBD2|TRBV30|NA
TGTGCCTGGAGTGAAGGACTAGCGCACAATGAGCAGTTCTTC
CAWSEGLAHNEQFF
>TRBJ2-5|NA|TRBV6-1|NA
TGTGCCAGCAAAGGTAGGTTCGGGGAGACCCAGTACTTC
CASKGRFGETQYF
>TRBJ2-5|NA|TRBV7-9|NA
TGTGCCAGCAGCTTAGCTAGCAGCTCCACTAGCTCCCAAGAGACCCAGTACTTC
CASSLASSSTSSQETQYF
>TRBJ2-5|TRBD2|TRBV5-3|once
TGTGCCAGAAGCTTCTCCCTCGGACTAGCCTCAGAGACCCAGTACTTC
CARSFSLGLASETQYF
>TRBJ2-1|NA|TRBV27|NA
TGTGCCAGCAGTTTATCGATAGATGAGCAGTTCTTC
CASSLSIDEQFF
>TRBJ1-1|NA|TRBV4-2|NA
TGTGCCAGCAGCCAAGAGGAGGACACTGAAGCTTTCTTT
CASSQEEDTEAFF
>TRBJ1-1|NA|TRBV7-3|NA
TGTGCCAGCAGCTTAGGGAGTTACACTGAAGCTTTCTTT
CASSLGSYTEAFF
>TRBJ2-7|NA|TRBV28|NA
TGTGCCAGCGGGGCAGGGCGCGAGCAGTACTTC
CASGAGREQYF
>TRBJ2-2|TRBD2|TRBV27|NA
TGTGCCAGCAGTTTCCTAGCGGATGTCACCGGGGAGCTGTTTTTT
CASSFLADVTGELFF
>TRBJ1-5|TRBD1|TRBV6-1|NA
TGTGCCAGCAGGGAACTGGGACAGGGAAATCAGCCCCAGCATTTT
CASRELGQGNQPQHF
>TRBJ2-3|TRBD1|TRBV5-1|NA
TGCGCCAGCAGCTTGGCCCGGGACAGGGTTGATACGCAGTATTTT
CASSLARDRVDTQYF
>TRBJ1-1|TRBD1|TRBV29-1|NA
TGCAGCGGAGTGACAGGGTTCATGAACACTGAAGCTTTCTTT
CSGVTGFMNTEAFF
>TRBJ1-5|TRBD1|TRBV6-6|NA
TGTGCCAGCACCTGGGACAGCCTGTATAGCAATCAGCCCCAGCATTTT
CASTWDSLYSNQPQHF
>TRBJ2-7|NA|TRBV10-3|NA
TGTGCCATCAGGTCTGACAGTGGCTACGAGCAGTACTTC
CAIRSDSGYEQYF
>TRBJ1-2|NA|TRBV7-3|NA
TGTGCCAGCCAATGCCCGGATGGCTACACCTTC
CASQCPDGYTF
>TRBJ1-1|NA|TRBV19|once
TGTGCCAGTAGTAAGGACAGAAATCGGAACACTGAAGCTTTCTTT
CASSKDRNRNTEAFF
>TRBJ2-1|NA|TRBV30|NA
TGTGCCTGGAGTAAGGGAGTCTCCTACAATGAGCAGTTCTTC
CAWSKGVSYNEQFF
>TRBJ2-2|NA|TRBV30|NA
TGTGCCTGGAGGAAAGCCTTGGGACTCCTCACCGGGGAGCTGTTTTTT
CAWRKALGLLTGELFF
>TRBJ2-7|NA|TRBV28|NA
TGTGCCAGCAGTCCGCCGGTTAGCGGACGAAGAGACTACGAGCAGTACTTC
CASSPPVSGRRDYEQYF
>TRBJ1-1|NA|TRBV29-1|NA
TGCAGCGTTGAGGAATGGGCAGGGGAGGGCACTGAAGCTTTCTTT
CSVEEWAGEGTEAFF
>TRBJ1-2|NA|TRBV19|NA
TGTGCCAGTAGTATCAGGGCAGCTACGGATGGCTACACCTTC
CASSIRAATDGYTF
>TRBJ2-1|TRBD2|TRBV19|NA
TGTGCCAGTGCTAGCCGCGGGAGTGGCGATGAGCAGTTCTTC
CASASRGSGDEQFF
>TRBJ2-2|TRBD2|TRBV7-9|once
TGTGCCAGCAGTCGGGAGGGGAACGGGGAGCTGTTTTTT
CASSREGNGELFF
>TRBJ2-7|NA|TRBV25-1|NA
TGTGCCAGCAGTACCCACAGGTTCCACGAGCAGTACTTC
CASSTHRFHEQYF
>TRBJ1-2|NA|TRBV18|NA
TGTGCCAGCTCCGCGGGTGAGAGATATGGCTACACCTTC
CASSAGERYGYTF
>TRBJ2-5|TRBD1|TRBV7-9|NA
TGTGCCAGCAGCCCCCGTACAGGGGAAGAGACCCAGTACTTC
CASSPRTGEETQYF
>TRBJ2-3|NA|TRBV28|once
TGTGCCAGCAGTTCGCTAATCCAGGGAGGGGGGGTAACGCAGTATTTT
CASSSLIQGGGVTQYF
>TRBJ2-1|TRBD2|TRBV30|NA
TGTGCCTGGAGTTGGCGGGAGGGGCATGAGCAGTTCTTC
CAWSWREGHEQFF
>TRBJ1-5|NA|TRBV6-6|NA
TGTGCCAGCAGTTATGGGGGGGCAAATCAGCCCCAGCATTTT
CASSYGGANQPQHF
>TRBJ1-1|TRBD1|TRBV27|once
TGTGCCAGCACCGACAGGGGTCAGGGGACTGAAGCTTTCTTT
CASTDRGQGTEAFF
>TRBJ1-5|NA|TRBV6-1|NA
TGTGCCAGCAGTGAATTTTCCCGGGATATCTATCAGCCCCAGCATTTT
CASSEFSRDIYQPQHF
>TRBJ1-1|TRBD1|TRBV28|NA
TGTGCCAGCAGTTCGACAGGGGACACTGAAGCTTTCTTT
CASSSTGDTEAFF
>TRBJ1-3|NA|TRBV9|once
TGTGCCAGCAGCGTAGAAACAGTTCCTGGAAACACCATATATTTT
CASSVETVPGNTIYF
>TRBJ2-6|NA|TRBV7-2|NA
TGTGCCAGCGAGGGGACAGGGGCCAACGTCCTGACTTTC
CASEGTGANVLTF
>TRBJ1-3|NA|TRBV5-8|NA
TGTGCCAGCAGCTTGAACGAGGCTGGAAACACCATATATTTT
CASSLNEAGNTIYF